This T cell receptor (beta chain) was retrieved from a study of T cell repertoires in cytomegalovirus infection. Study context: Matching HLA type and CMV infection were both indicated by public TCR beta signatures. Study results and limitations: Carriage of CMV together with the relevant HLA was identifiable through cumulative public TCR beta family frequency. The ex vivo response was dominated by HLA-C-restricted CMV-specific TCR beta clonotypes.

The CDR3 sequence is 16 residues long. Germline V gene sequence: CDR1 SGHTA, CDR2 FQGTGA. Trimming cost V 1 base and J 5 bases, with 15 bases left between them. TCRdb reprocessed the reads with MiXCR, giving one entry per CDR3 protein. Of more than 300,000 distinct CDR3 sequences listed, around a third are singletons. For this clonotype: Its target is unknown.

Sequenced here: cultured PBMCs, sampled from culture after CMV antigen stimulation. The V gene is TRBV7-3, the J gene TRBJ2-1; TRBD1 might be the D (6 bases). The source is a human donor in good health (CMV status not recorded). Some clones in this sample may be carry-over from other donors' samples. For the CDR3, the DNA is TGTGCCAGCAGCTTAATGGGCAGGGGACAAGACAATGAGCAGTTCTTC. Its protein is CASSLMGRGQDNEQFF. Variable domain in full (rest from reference TRBV7-3 and TRBJ2-1): GAGVSQTPSNKVTEKGKYVELRCDPISGHTALYWYRQSLGQGPEFLIYFQGTGAADDSGLPNDRFFAVRPEGSVSTLKIQRTERGDSAVYLCASSLMGRGQDNEQFFGPGTRLTVL.